This T cell receptor (beta chain) emerged from a study of response to subunit inactivated influenza vaccine. Study outcomes and limitations: With each seasonal influenza vaccination, the authors suggested, few new T cells are recruited.

This CDR3 region has 14 residues. Trimming took 4 bases from V and 6 from J, leaving 16 bases between them. Per the germline V gene, CDR1 is MDHEN and CDR2 is SYDVKM. In this sample, this clonotype turned up a few times. Its antigen remains unknown. One entry per CDR3 protein results from TCRdb running MiXCR on the RT-PCR reads. The sample lists roughly 630,000 distinct CDR3 sequences; 14% were seen once. The specimen was PBMCs from blood, collected roughly 15 days before vaccination. The clonotype was recovered from a man between 45 and 60 years old who received an inactivated influenza vaccine. The V and J genes are TRBV28 and TRBJ2-7, with a tentative D call TRBD2 (5 bases). The CDR3 DNA sequence: TGTGCCAGCAGTTACCACGTCGGGGATCTCGAGCAGTACTTC. Translated, it gives CASSYHVGDLEQYF.